The 5 T cell receptor beta chains given below trace back to one sample, sequenced in a study of T-cell reconstitution after alpha-beta-depleted transplantation in children. Unique molecular identifiers were used to barcode this TCRbeta library. One entry per CDR3 protein results from TCRdb running MiXCR on the PCR reads. The table has hundreds of thousands of distinct CDR3 sequences, around 16% seen once. The sequences come from PBMCs, mostly from graft donor cells, collected 360 days after TCRalphabeta/CD19-depleted stem cell transplant. The origin of the receptors is a boy under two years old who had a stem cell transplant for Wiskott-Aldrich syndrome, so the T cells may come from the graft donor.

This clonotype has at least ten counts. The genes are TRBV25-1 and TRBJ1-2; D gene unclear. Trimming pared 2 bases from V and 8 bases from J, leaving 15 bases between. Germline values: CDR1 MGHDK, CDR2 SYGVNS. This CDR3 region has 14 residues. CDR3 loop: CASSEDTPTEGYTF. Here the CDR3 DNA reads TGTGCCAGCAGTGAAGATACCCCTACGGAGGGCTACACCTTC.

This clonotype has only a few counts. CDR3 in amino acids: CASSLAGTAEETQYF. CDR3 sequence (DNA): TGCGCCAGCAGCTTGGCCGGGACAGCAGAAGAGACCCAGTACTTC. This chain links TRBV5-1 with TRBJ2-5; 7 nucleotides align to TRBD1. Germline CDR1 SGHRS, CDR2 YFSETQ. The CDR3 covers 15 residues. V dropped 0 bases and J dropped 3; count of bases not matched to a gene: 5.

The table lists this clonotype with a few counts. This chain connects TRBV6-1 to TRBJ2-1; 10 positions agree with TRBD1. This CDR3 spans 16 amino acids. After removal of 7 bases from V and 7 bases from J, the junction contained 13 bases not matched to a gene. From germline, CDR1 is MNHNS and CDR2 SASEGT. The CDR3 here is CASTPHGGTGVNEQFF. The CDR3 DNA reads TGTGCCAGCACCCCCCACGGGGGGACAGGGGTGAATGAGCAGTTCTTC.

The rearrangement joins TRBV7-9 to TRBJ2-3, with D perhaps matching TRBD1 (6 bases). The germline CDR1 and CDR2 sequences are SEHNR and FQNEAQ (reference sequence). V dropped 0 bases and J dropped 6 bases, with 16 bases sitting between them. The CDR3 is 16 residues long. As DNA, the CDR3 is TGTGCCAGCAGCTTAGCACAGGGTCTTGTGCCTGATACGCAGTATTTT. This gives the protein CASSLAQGLVPDTQYF.

This clonotype was seen a few times. The chain carries TRBV4-1 and TRBJ2-2, with 9 bases fitting TRBD2. CDR1 MGHRA and CDR2 YSYEKL come from the germline V gene. There are 15 residues in the CDR3. The trim removed 1 base at V and 9 bases at J, leaving 6 bases unmatched. DNA for the CDR3: TGCGCCAGCAGCCAAGTCCCGGGACTAGCCCGGGAGCTGTTTTTT. Residues: CASSQVPGLARELFF.